This T cell receptor (beta chain) was recorded in a study of T cells in localized non-small cell lung cancer. A note on this clone: Its target is not known.

This CDR3 region has 16 residues. V lost 4 bases, J lost 8 bases, and 23 bases lay in between. Germline-derived CDR1 and CDR2 are MNHEY and SVGAGI. Sequencing was performed with immunoSEQ multiplex PCR; in TCRdb, only in-frame clones are kept and a portion is missing. This sample has 21,000 or so clones; under 90% occur once, and the top ten carry approximately 15%. Study results and caveats: Sequencing covered just one tumor region, so heterogeneity cannot be ruled out. Among blood samples, higher T cell density accompanied longer overall survival. Adjacent lung had a median roughly 60 of the 100 largest tumor clones. The highest T cell clonality was in uninvolved adjacent lung, above tumor.

This chain uses TRBV6-5 with TRBJ1-2, with D tentatively TRBD1 (5 bases). The sample consisted of PBMCs, taken before any cancer treatment. The sequence was collected from a woman between 35 and 75 years old with stage II squamous cell lung carcinoma. This CDR3 reads CASSSSSARGARGYTF. CDR3 in DNA: TGTGCCAGCAGTTCCTCGAGCGCAAGAGGGGCTAGGGGCTACACCTTC.